These T cell receptor beta chains were read from a single sample in a study of blood T cell repertoires in COVID-19. Profiling relied on immunoSEQ multiplex PCR, and the TCRdb table lists in-frame clones only, not all of them. Among 150,000 to 250,000 clones listed, roughly nine tenths were seen once. Material: PBMCs or T cells enriched from blood (not recorded which). The origin of the receptors is a young woman who had recovered from COVID-19. The CDR3 runs from the conserved cysteine through the conserved F or W. The D gene is left open where the match is weak. Only some rows state a clone size, as once, few, many or a class for expanded clones.

j_gene	d_gene	abundance	v_gene	CDR3aa	CDR3nt
TRBJ2-3	TRBD2	-	TRBV5-1	CASSLAPSGGGTDTQYF	TGCGCCAGCAGCTTGGCCCCTAGCGGGGGGGGCACAGATACGCAGTATTTT
TRBJ1-5	-	many	TRBV2	CASRGEPTVANQPQHF	TGTGCCAGCAGGGGAGAACCTACAGTGGCCAATCAGCCCCAGCATTTT
TRBJ2-3	-	-	TRBV27	CASSSQGEADTQYF	TGTGCCAGCAGTTCCCAGGGTGAAGCAGATACGCAGTATTTT
TRBJ2-7	TRBD1	few	TRBV6-2/TRBV6-3	CASSSPMTGKMYEQYF	TGTGCCAGCAGTTCCCCTATGACAGGGAAGATGTACGAGCAGTACTTC
TRBJ1-4	-	-	TRBV2	CASRREDEKLFF	TGTGCCAGCAGAAGAGAAGATGAAAAACTGTTTTTT
TRBJ2-5	TRBD2	once	TRBV3-1/TRBV3-2	CASQLAGVEETQYF	TGTGCCAGTCAACTAGCGGGAGTAGAAGAGACCCAGTACTTC
TRBJ1-2	-	-	TRBV15	CATSRDTVEYGYTF	TGTGCCACCAGCAGAGATACAGTTGAGTATGGCTACACCTTC
TRBJ2-1	-	-	TRBV4-3	CASSQDPGGEYNEQFF	TGCGCCAGCAGCCAAGATCCCGGGGGAGAGTACAATGAGCAGTTCTTC
TRBJ2-1	TRBD2	-	TRBV6-5	CASSYKPGTIYNEQFF	TGTGCCAGCAGTTACAAACCGGGGACTATATACAATGAGCAGTTCTTC
TRBJ2-1	-	-	TRBV4-2	CASSQEGTRGYNEQFF	TGTGCCAGCAGCCAAGAAGGGACTCGGGGGTACAATGAGCAGTTCTTC
TRBJ2-7	-	-	TRBV4-3	CASSQDLGTGASEQYF	TGCGCCAGCAGCCAAGATCTAGGTACGGGAGCAAGTGAGCAGTACTTC
TRBJ1-2	-	-	TRBV15	CATSRAGGSYGYTF	TGTGCCACCAGCAGAGCGGGGGGCAGCTATGGCTACACCTTC
TRBJ2-7	TRBD1	-	TRBV11-3	CASSWNDRASYEQYF	TGTGCCAGCAGCTGGAATGACAGGGCTTCCTACGAGCAGTACTTC
TRBJ2-7	TRBD1	-	TRBV5-1	CASSLRDRTYEQYF	TGCGCCAGCAGCTTACGGGACAGAACCTACGAGCAGTACTTC
TRBJ2-1	TRBD2	-	TRBV10-3	CAIATSGAYNEQFF	TGTGCCATCGCGACTAGCGGGGCCTACAATGAGCAGTTCTTC
TRBJ2-7	-	-	TRBV30	CAWSVLGDEQYF	TGTGCCTGGAGTGTACTGGGAGACGAGCAGTACTTC
TRBJ2-2	-	once	TRBV7-8	CASSFGTNTGELFF	TGTGCCAGCAGCTTCGGGACAAACACCGGGGAGCTGTTTTTT
TRBJ2-7	TRBD2	-	TRBV13	CASSPTSGSTYEQYF	TGTGCCAGCAGTCCGACTAGCGGGAGTACCTACGAGCAGTACTTC
TRBJ1-2	TRBD1	few	TRBV27	CASSFRDRRGYTF	TGTGCCAGCAGTTTCAGGGACAGGAGAGGCTACACCTTC
TRBJ1-1	-	-	TRBV29-1	CSVEDAGTNTEAFF	TGCAGCGTTGAAGATGCGGGGACGAACACTGAAGCTTTCTTT
TRBJ2-2	-	-	TRBV7-3	CASSLNPSGELFF	TGTGCCAGCAGCTTAAATCCTTCCGGGGAGCTGTTTTTT
TRBJ2-5	-	-	TRBV6-5	CASSYSGVRAETQYF	TGTGCCAGCAGTTACTCGGGAGTAAGAGCCGAGACCCAGTACTTC
TRBJ2-5	TRBD2	-	TRBV11-3	CASKSGTSSETQYF	TGTGCCAGCAAGTCCGGGACTAGTAGTGAGACCCAGTACTTC
TRBJ2-5	TRBD2	-	TRBV2	CASIFGGEYRETQYF	TGTGCCAGCATCTTTGGGGGGGAATACAGGGAGACCCAGTACTTC
TRBJ1-2	-	-	TRBV19	CASSKRMGYGYTF	TGTGCCAGTAGTAAGAGGATGGGCTATGGCTACACCTTC
TRBJ1-2	TRBD1	-	TRBV4-2	CASSQVPEGGNYGYTF	TGTGCCAGCAGCCAAGTCCCAGAAGGGGGCAACTATGGCTACACCTTC
TRBJ1-6	-	few	TRBV6-2/TRBV6-3	CASSPHPSRSSYNSPLHF	TGTGCCAGCAGCCCACATCCTTCGAGGAGCTCCTATAATTCACCCCTCCACTTT
TRBJ1-3	TRBD1	-	TRBV27	CASSLGDSSGNTIYF	TGTGCCAGCAGTTTAGGGGACAGCTCTGGAAACACCATATATTTT
TRBJ1-2	TRBD1	-	TRBV14	CASSLGQGVYGYTF	TGTGCCAGCAGCCTCGGACAGGGTGTTTATGGCTACACCTTC
TRBJ2-5	TRBD2	-	TRBV15	CATSRDHPRWEGQETQYF	TGTGCCACCAGCAGAGATCACCCCCGATGGGAGGGCCAAGAGACCCAGTACTTC
TRBJ2-1	-	-	TRBV10-1	CASSEPHRTVCEQFF	TGCGCCAGCAGTGAGCCACACCGGACAGTTTGTGAGCAGTTCTTC
TRBJ1-4	-	-	TRBV18	CASSPESTNEKLFF	TGTGCCAGCTCACCAGAGTCAACTAATGAAAAACTGTTTTTT
TRBJ1-1	TRBD1	-	TRBV12-5	CASGSGTGTNTEAFF	TGTGCTAGTGGTAGCGGGACAGGTACTAACACTGAAGCTTTCTTT
TRBJ1-6	-	-	TRBV4-1	CASSLGEGSYNSPLHF	TGCGCCAGCAGCCTAGGGGAGGGGTCCTATAATTCACCCCTCCACTTT
TRBJ2-3	TRBD2	many	TRBV11-2	CASSPGGGDTQYF	TGTGCCAGCAGCCCGGGGGGGGGAGATACGCAGTATTTT
TRBJ2-5	TRBD1	-	TRBV20-1	CSASATGTGKQETQYF	TGCAGTGCTAGTGCTACCGGGACAGGGAAGCAAGAGACCCAGTACTTC
TRBJ1-1	TRBD1	-	TRBV9	CASSVEDRVGLNTEAFF	TGTGCCAGCAGCGTAGAGGACAGGGTAGGCTTGAACACTGAAGCTTTCTTT
TRBJ2-3	TRBD2	-	TRBV5-5	CASSPGLAGTTDTQYF	TGTGCCAGCAGCCCGGGACTAGCGGGGACCACAGATACGCAGTATTTT
TRBJ2-7	TRBD2	-	TRBV19	CASSPSGPHYEQYF	TGTGCCAGTAGTCCTAGCGGACCACACTACGAGCAGTACTTC
TRBJ2-7	-	-	TRBV12-3/TRBV12-4	CASTKGAGYEQYF	TGTGCCAGCACAAAAGGGGCTGGGTACGAGCAGTACTTC
TRBJ2-3	TRBD1	-	TRBV10-1	CASSEAPRTGLHTYTQYF	TGCGCCAGCAGTGAGGCTCCCCGGACAGGGCTACACACTTATACGCAGTATTTT
TRBJ2-7	TRBD1	-	TRBV18	CASSKGTGGSEQYF	TGTGCCAGCTCAAAGGGGACAGGGGGCTCCGAGCAGTACTTC
TRBJ2-2	-	-	TRBV7-3	CASRLGVTGELFF	TGTGCCAGCAGACTGGGAGTTACCGGGGAGCTGTTTTTT
TRBJ2-2	TRBD2	-	TRBV6-5	CASSRVLRGDGELFF	TGTGCCAGCAGCCGGGTTTTGCGGGGGGACGGGGAGCTGTTTTTT
TRBJ1-2	-	-	TRBV3-1/TRBV3-2	CASSLSVVVTYGYTF	TGTGCCAGCAGCCTTTCCGTAGTAGTCACCTATGGCTACACCTTC